The entry below describes one T cell receptor (beta chain). Its antigen remains unknown. CDR3 length equals 18 residues. V lost 2 bases and J lost 1, with 15 bases in between. The V gene's germline CDR1 is LNHNV and CDR2 YYDKDF (reference sequence). The authors took one heparinised blood draw, averaging about 120 mL, from each donor. This sample stems from a study of beta chain features in type 1 diabetes. General study points: Patients with type 1 diabetes showed fewer VDJ junction insertions and more deletions.

The sequenced template was cDNA made from the entire isolated RNA. Generated by immunoSEQ multiplex PCR, the TCRdb table keeps only in-frame clones and is missing some. Among under 300,000 clones listed, 25% to 30% were seen once. This TCR derives from a young man in good health. The V call is TRBV15, the J call TRBJ2-6, with D unresolved. The sequencing sample was made of central memory CD4+ T cells from blood. Written as DNA, the CDR3 is TGTGCCACCAGCAGACCAAGGGCCCATAATTCTGGGGCCAACGTCCTGACTTTC. Translated: CATSRPRAHNSGANVLTF.